Following are 15 T cell receptor beta chains from one sample sequenced in a study of blood T cell repertoires in COVID-19 (dated by TCRdb to 2019 to 2021). Library prep was done by the immunoSEQ multiplex PCR assay. TCRdb stores this immuneACCESS table with in-frame sequences only. Part of the clones is absent; in the studies checked, under half of the shortfall reflects unresolved V genes, and no reason is known for the rest. Within this sample are about 300,000 clones, with 89% of them counted one time only. 5% to 5.5% of the sample comes from the top ten. The sample taken for sequencing was PBMCs or T cells enriched from blood (not recorded which). The source of these receptors is a man in his sixties who had recovered from COVID-19.

The chain uses TRBV12-3 or TRBV12-4 and TRBJ2-7; the D is unclear. CDR3 size: 12 residues. Trimming shortened V by 4 bases and J by 6 bases, and 10 bases separated the two germline ends. This CDR3 reads CASSSSIGEQYF. For the CDR3, the DNA is TGTGCCAGCAGTTCCTCAATCGGCGAGCAGTACTTC.

The chain carries TRBV9 and TRBJ2-1; 7 bases fit TRBD2. The CDR3 totals 15 residues. In germline, CDR1 is SGDLS, CDR2 YYNGEE. The trim removed 3 bases at V and 2 bases at J, leaving 5 bases unmatched. CDR3 DNA: TGTGCCAGCAGCGCTCTAGCGGAAACCTACAATGAGCAGTTCTTC. Translating it yields CASSALAETYNEQFF.

The genes are TRBV19 and TRBJ2-5, with 10 bases identical to TRBD1. Trimming cost V 6 bases and J 4 bases; bases outside gene matches: 8. CDR1 and CDR2 from the germline V gene are LNHDA and SQIVND (reference sequence). The CDR3 spans 15 residues. The CDR3 region is CASSRGTGVAETQYF. The CDR3 region has the DNA TGTGCCAGTAGCCGCGGGACAGGGGTCGCAGAGACCCAGTACTTC.

The chain links TRBV27 to TRBJ2-3; 13 bases line up with TRBD2. The CDR3 consists of 17 residues. Germline V gives CDR1 MNHEY, CDR2 SMNVEV (reference sequence). Trimming took 6 bases from V and 6 from J; bases not matched to a gene: 12. The chain's CDR3 is CASRRLAGGLDGDTQYF. The CDR3 bases are TGTGCCAGCAGGCGACTAGCGGGAGGTTTGGATGGGGATACGCAGTATTTT.

This chain connects TRBV5-1 to TRBJ1-3; TRBD1 aligns across 10 bases. This CDR3 is 14 amino acids long. V lost 4 bases to trimming and J lost 5 bases; unmatched junction nucleotides: 3. Germline CDR1 SGHRS, CDR2 YFSETQ. The CDR3 nucleotides read TGCGCCAGCAGCACGGGACAGGGGAGAAACACCATATATTTT. This codes for CASSTGQGRNTIYF.

This clone was picked up one time. V is TRBV6-4 and J is TRBJ2-3, with 8 positions matching TRBD1. With V trimmed by 3 bases and J by 1 base, 0 bases remained unmatched. CDR3 length equals 14 residues. Germline V gene lookup returns CDR1 MRHNA and CDR2 SNTAGT. The CDR3 nucleotides are TGTGCCAGCAGTGAGGGACAGGGCACAGATACGCAGTATTTT. Translated, it gives CASSEGQGTDTQYF.

The chain employs TRBV5-1 and TRBJ2-7, with a weak D call TRBD1 (5 bases). Germline lookup yields CDR1 SGHRS and CDR2 YFSETQ. The V gene lost 4 bases and the J gene lost 0 bases, with 8 bases spanning the gap. This CDR3 has 13 residues. The CDR3 DNA sequence: TGCGCCAGCAGCGTCCAGGGCTCCTACGAGCAGTACTTC. Translation gives CASSVQGSYEQYF.

The V call is TRBV10-2, the J call TRBJ2-1, with 9 bases lining up with TRBD2. V lost 6 bases and J lost 0; bases outside the gene matches: 6. The CDR3 runs to 16 residues. The germline gives CDR1 WSHSY, CDR2 SAAADI. As DNA, the CDR3 is TGCGCCAGCAGAGGGGCTAGCGGGACCTCCTACAATGAGCAGTTCTTC. This gives the protein CASRGASGTSYNEQFF.

Points on this clone: Other DNA variants within this sample encode the same CDR3. This chain uses TRBV2 with TRBJ1-5; 8 nucleotides agree with TRBD1. This CDR3 region has 14 residues. Germline values: CDR1 SNHLY, CDR2 FYNNEI. After removal of 7 bases from V and 7 bases from J, the junction contained 9 bases not matched to a gene. CDR3 bases: TGTGCCAGCATGCTAGGACAGGGTGACCAGCCCCAGCATTTT. This encodes CASMLGQGDQPQHF.

The chain combines TRBV28 with TRBJ1-1; 10 bases agree with TRBD1. CDR3 length: 15 residues. Trimming at V came to 2 bases and at J to 4 bases, leaving 4 bases not matched to a gene. Germline V gene data show CDR1 as MDHEN and CDR2 as SYDVKM. CDR3 amino acids: CASSLTGTGATEAFF. The CDR3 region has the DNA TGTGCCAGCAGTTTAACCGGGACAGGGGCCACTGAAGCTTTCTTT.

This clone was detected only once. The chain is built from TRBV3-1 (or the pseudogene TRBV3-2) and TRBJ2-3; 10 positions match TRBD2. The CDR3 extends over 16 amino acids. The germline V gene has CDR1 LGHDT and CDR2 YNNKEL (reference sequence). V lost 0 bases and J lost 2; bases outside the gene matches: 2. The CDR3 sequence is CASSQDLAGATDTQYF. CDR3 in DNA: TGTGCCAGCAGCCAAGATCTAGCGGGAGCCACAGATACGCAGTATTTT.

This chain joins TRBV10-3 and TRBJ1-3; D is undetermined. The ends were cut back, 7 bases at V and 4 bases at J, with 11 bases in the middle. The germline V gene encodes CDR1 ENHRY and CDR2 SYGVKD. The CDR3 consists of 13 residues. The CDR3 region has the DNA TGTGCCATCACCCTTGGCCCAGGAAACACCATATATTTT. Its translation: CAITLGPGNTIYF.

The J gene is TRBJ2-1, the V gene TRBV9; 7 bases line up with TRBD2. The V and J ends lost 1 base and 10 bases, in that order; junction bases with no gene match: 11. The CDR3 sequence is 15 residues long. The V gene's germline CDR1 is SGDLS and CDR2 YYNGEE. The CDR3 DNA reads TGTGCCAGCAGCGTAACTCCGGGCCAGCGGGGAGAGCAGTTCTTC. It specifies CASSVTPGQRGEQFF.

This chain links TRBV6-1 with TRBJ1-5; tentatively, D is TRBD1 (5 bases). The CDR3 spans 17 residues. V was shortened by 2 bases and J by 4 bases, with 18 bases between the two germline ends. CDR1 is MNHNS, CDR2 SASEGT, per germline. This CDR3 reads CASSETYFRELNQPQHF. CDR3 sequence (DNA): TGTGCCAGCAGTGAAACTTACTTCAGGGAATTGAATCAGCCCCAGCATTTT.

The J gene is TRBJ2-5, the V gene TRBV19; TRBD1 is a possible D gene (7 bases). There are 12 residues in the CDR3. The germline V gene encodes CDR1 LNHDA and CDR2 SQIVND (reference sequence). The V end was cut by 6 bases, the J end by 4 bases, with 9 bases between. The CDR3 bases are TGTGCCAGTAGGCAGGGGGGAGAGACCCAGTACTTC. Amino acid sequence: CASRQGGETQYF.